The next 16 T cell receptor beta chains were all read from a single sample in a study of blood T cell repertoires in COVID-19. Method: immunoSEQ multiplex PCR; TCRdb's copy keeps in-frame clones and lacks some. The sample yields 150,000 to 200,000 clones, more than 75% seen once. The source material was peripheral blood. These receptors were obtained from a man aged 40-55 years with active or convalescent COVID-19.

As for this clone: Germline is not matched at one junction end, which may reflect a read error. The rearrangement links TRBV19 to TRBJ1-2; D not certain. Germline CDR1 LNHDA, CDR2 SQIVND (reference sequence). This CDR3 has 12 residues. In nucleotides, the CDR3 is TGTGCCAGTAGCCCCGGTTCTTATGTCTACACCTTC. The encoded protein is CASSPGSYVYTF.

This sequence joins TRBV2 and TRBJ1-6; TRBD1 aligns across 9 bases. J was trimmed by 2 bases and V by 7 bases; bases with no gene match: 12. The germline gives CDR1 SNHLY, CDR2 FYNNEI. This CDR3 spans 18 amino acids. As DNA, the CDR3 is TGTGCCAGCACCGCCTTGGGACAGGGAGGGACCTATAATTCACCCCTCCACTTT. Protein product: CASTALGQGGTYNSPLHF.

The V gene is TRBV28, the J gene TRBJ1-2, with TRBD1 matching over 9 bases. Germline CDR1 reads MDHEN; CDR2 reads SYDVKM. The length of the CDR3 is 14 residues. The V segment lost 7 bases and the J segment 2 bases; nucleotides outside the gene matches: 5. The CDR3 reads CASNSGQGNYGYTF. As DNA, the CDR3 is TGTGCCAGCAACTCCGGACAGGGGAACTATGGCTACACCTTC.

V usage is TRBV19 and J usage is TRBJ2-1, with 12 bases that match TRBD2. CDR1 is LNHDA and CDR2 is SQIVND in the germline V gene (reference sequence). Trimming cost V 5 bases and J 7 bases; bases outside gene matches: 3. This CDR3 has 14 residues. CDR3 residues: CASSGTSGGNEQFF. The CDR3 DNA reads as TGTGCCAGTAGTGGAACTAGCGGGGGGAATGAGCAGTTCTTC.

The chain has TRBV30 and TRBJ1-4, with a tentative D call TRBD1 (6 bases). The CDR3 spans 14 residues. In germline, CDR1 is GTSNPN, CDR2 SVGIG (reference sequence). V was pared by 2 bases and J by 7 bases, with 14 bases between. CDR3 protein: CAWSLGGRGEKLFF. The CDR3 DNA reads TGTGCCTGGAGTTTGGGGGGGCGCGGTGAAAAACTGTTTTTT.

In the case of this clone: Other DNA sequences within the sample encode an identical CDR3. The chain uses TRBV9 and TRBJ2-7; a possible D gene is TRBD2 (6 bases). The CDR3 extends over 15 amino acids. Germline V CDR1 and CDR2: SGDLS, YYNGEE. Trimming removed 5 bases from V and 0 bases from J, with 15 bases in between. In nucleotides, the CDR3 is TGTGCCAGCAGTCCCACGGGGGTCAGCTCCTACGAGCAGTACTTC. Its protein product is CASSPTGVSSYEQYF.

The rearrangement uses TRBV5-6 and TRBJ2-7; D gene unclear. The CDR3 runs 14 residues. Germline lookup yields CDR1 SGHDT and CDR2 YYEEEE. V gave up 4 bases and J gave up 2 bases, with 13 bases separating them. The CDR3 DNA reads TGTGCCAGCAGCCTTTCAGGAATAACCTACGAGCAGTACTTC. Its translation: CASSLSGITYEQYF.

The chain recombines TRBV11-2 with TRBJ2-3; 8 bases align to TRBD1. The trim removed 5 bases at V and 3 bases at J, leaving 10 bases unmatched. This CDR3 contains 16 residues. In germline, CDR1 is SGHAT, CDR2 FQNNGV. CDR3 nucleotide sequence: TGTGCCAGCAGCCCCCCTAGGACAGGGTTAACAGATACGCAGTATTTT. Its translation: CASSPPRTGLTDTQYF.

This sequence joins TRBV29-1 and TRBJ1-2; a possible D gene is TRBD1 (6 bases). Trimming cost V 8 bases and J 4 bases, with 17 bases left between them. The CDR3 has 13 amino acids. Germline V gives CDR1 SQVTM, CDR2 ANQGSEA. The CDR3 nucleotides read TGCAGCCTCCAGCGGGGGCTTGTCTATGGCTACACCTTC. Its protein product is CSLQRGLVYGYTF.

The chain joins TRBV11-1 to TRBJ1-1; D remains ambiguous. The CDR3 runs to 12 residues. Trimming left V 11 bases short and J 4 bases short, with 14 bases between. The germline V gene has CDR1 SGHAT and CDR2 FQDESV (reference sequence). The CDR3 loop reads CASRGLVTEAFF. The CDR3 DNA is TGTGCCTCGCGGGGTTTGGTCACTGAAGCTTTCTTT.

V and J are TRBV6-5 and TRBJ1-1, with 9 bases aligning to TRBD1. J was trimmed by 4 bases and V by 8 bases; bases with no gene match: 5. CDR3 length equals 13 residues. Germline CDR1 reads MNHEY; CDR2 reads SVGAGI. The CDR3 loop reads CASAGQGSTEAFF. CDR3 coding DNA: TGTGCCAGCGCCGGACAGGGGAGCACTGAAGCTTTCTTT.

The J gene is TRBJ1-5, the V gene TRBV18, with D unclear. Deletions cut 3 bases from V and 10 bases from J, with 16 bases between. Per germline, CDR1 KGHSH and CDR2 LQKENI. This CDR3 spans 14 amino acids. The CDR3 sequence is CASSPAAVVGPQHF. DNA for the CDR3: TGTGCCAGCTCACCGGCGGCGGTAGTTGGCCCCCAGCATTTT.

The chain combines TRBV3-1 (or the pseudogene TRBV3-2) with TRBJ1-2; TRBD1 might be the D (5 bases). The CDR3 is 14 residues long. V was shortened by 1 base and J by 5 bases, with 11 bases between the two germline ends. Germline CDR1 and CDR2: LGHDT and YNNKEL (reference sequence). The CDR3 loop reads CASSQAAGPYGYTF. The CDR3 coding sequence is TGTGCCAGCAGCCAAGCCGCGGGGCCGTATGGCTACACCTTC.

V usage is TRBV2 and J usage is TRBJ1-1; D not certain. The CDR3 is 15 residues long. CDR1 is SNHLY, CDR2 FYNNEI, per germline. The ends were cut back, 0 bases at V and 5 bases at J, with 13 bases in the middle. The CDR3 DNA reads TGTGCCAGCAGTGAAGCTTTAAACCAGGCAACTGAAGCTTTCTTT. Translation: CASSEALNQATEAFF. Drawing the rest from reference TRBV2 and TRBJ1-1, the complete variable domain is EPEVTQTPSHQVTQMGQEVILRCVPISNHLYFYWYRQILGQKVEFLVSFYNNEISEKSEIFDDQFSVERPDGSNFTLKIRSTKLEDSAMYFCASSEALNQATEAFFGQGTRLTVV.

V is TRBV27 and J is TRBJ2-1, with D possibly TRBD1 on 5 matching bases. Germline-derived CDR1 and CDR2 are MNHEY and SMNVEV (reference sequence). CDR3 length equals 13 residues. Deletions cut 5 bases from V and 5 bases from J, with 10 bases between. The CDR3 reads CASSSWTNNEQFF. The CDR3 region has the DNA TGTGCCAGCAGTAGCTGGACAAACAATGAGCAGTTCTTC.

V usage is TRBV4-1 and J usage is TRBJ2-7; D possibly corresponds to TRBD2 (6 bases). Germline CDR1 and CDR2: MGHRA and YSYEKL. V lost 5 bases, J lost 0 bases, and 11 bases lay in between. CDR3 length: 14 amino acids. CDR3 in amino acids: CASSGGINSYEQYF. CDR3 DNA sequence: TGCGCCAGCAGCGGGGGGATCAACTCCTACGAGCAGTACTTC.